This T cell receptor beta chain emerged from a study of T cell repertoires in cytomegalovirus infection. Looking at the study overall: HLA-C-restricted CMV epitopes, recently identified, and well-studied HLA-B-restricted ones were used by the study. CMV infection plus the matching HLA type was flagged by public TCR beta signatures.

In germline, CDR1 is MNHEY, CDR2 SVGEGT. The CDR3 consists of 15 residues. V lost 6 bases, J lost 6 bases, and 11 bases stayed unmatched. MiXCR, applied by TCRdb to the reads, yields one record per CDR3 protein. The table lists about 830,000 distinct CDR3 sequences, 32% of them singletons. This clonotype was detected only a few times. As yet, its antigen is unknown. General study results and limits: Using cumulative public TCR beta family frequency, the authors identified those who carried CMV together with the relevant HLA. HLA-C-restricted CMV-specific TCR beta clonotypes were dominant in the ex vivo response.

The sequence was obtained from a human donor in good health (CMV status not recorded). Some clones in this sample may be carry-over from other donors' samples. Sequenced here: cultured CD8+ T cells from PBMCs, sampled from culture after CMV antigen stimulation. The chain couples TRBV6-2 or TRBV6-3 to TRBJ2-3; 8 bases fit TRBD1. CDR3 in amino acids: CASRRPRDRTDTQYF. The CDR3 DNA reads TGTGCCAGCAGGCGACCTCGGGACAGGACTGATACGCAGTATTTT.